This T cell receptor (beta chain) was sequenced during a study of regulatory T cells in long-lasting Graves disease. The V gene's germline CDR1 is SGHRS and CDR2 YFSETQ. Losses at the gene ends were 4 bases for V and 3 bases for J; bases not matched to a gene: 6. The CDR3 length is 15 residues. In building TCR beta libraries, iRepertoire HTBI primers were used together with Arm-PCR of CDR3 regions. Using its own MiXCR run on the multiplex PCR reads, TCRdb lists one record per CDR3 protein. The table shows 350,000 to 550,000 distinct CDR3 sequences, with approximately 15% occurring only once. Regarding the study as a whole: TRBV28 was favored in persistent disease, as were TRBJ1-2 and TRBJ2-5.

The time point denotes: newly diagnosed GD, antithyroid drugs for less than 3 months. PBMC-derived RNA was used for the TCR library. Staff took roughly 9.1 milliliters of peripheral blood and put it into EDTA tubes. To note about this clonotype: Its cognate antigen is unknown. The missing conserved phenylalanine or tryptophan at the end of this CDR3 makes a read error likely.

This sample was shared with a second study, whose subject was T cells in Graves' hyperthyroidism and ophthalmopathy. Per that study: Classification by a 13 V-J model distinguished ophthalmopathy from stable hyperthyroidism.

The specimen comprised peripheral blood mononuclear cells (PBMCs), sampled at new diagnosis, from a patient treated with antithyroid drugs. The source of this sequence is a woman in her 50s with Graves disease. This chain joins TRBV5-1 and TRBJ2-5, with TRBD1 matching 10 bases. This CDR3 reads CASSIGTGVKETQYS. In DNA, the CDR3 is TGCGCCAGCAGCATTGGGACAGGGGTTAAAGAGACCCAGTACTCC.